This T cell receptor beta chain was identified in a study of cytomegalovirus exposure and HLA in healthy donors. Primers included in the PCR were 60 Vbeta and 13 Jbeta primers. The assay was immunoSEQ multiplex PCR, and TCRdb's table has in-frame clones only and misses some. This sample contains fewer than 130,000 clones. The sequencing input was PBMCs. The receptor was isolated from a middle-aged man in good health and CMV-seronegative.

CDR3 coding DNA: TGTGCCAGCTCACGGGCCGCAACTAATGAAAAACTGTTTTTT. This gives the protein CASSRAATNEKLFF. The chain is built from TRBV18 and TRBJ1-4; D not resolved. In germline, CDR1 is KGHSH, CDR2 LQKENI. V lost 4 bases, J lost 0 bases, and 6 bases lay in between. The CDR3 extends over 14 amino acids. The whole variable domain, remainder taken from reference TRBV18 and TRBJ1-4, is NAGVMQNPRHLVRRRGQEARLRCSPMKGHSHVYWYRQLPEEGLKFMVYLQKENIIDESGMPKERFSAEFPKEGPSILRIQQVVRGDSAAYFCASSRAATNEKLFFGSGTQLSVL.